This T cell receptor (beta chain) was recovered during a study of T-cell reconstitution after alpha-beta-depleted transplantation in children (dated by TCRdb to between 2015 and 2016). Context from the whole study: The study quantitatively tracked T-cell immune reconstitution after TCRalphabeta/CD19-depleted allogeneic hematopoietic cell transplantation in children using TCR repertoire profiling. Overall study results and their limits: Over the following months the frequencies of hyperexpanded clones went down, and after one year T-cell counts and TCRbeta diversity were mostly credited to newly produced T cells. In some patients, the high TCRbeta diversity seen at day 60 was put down to recipient T cells and intrathymic progenitors that had survived conditioning. Apparently early alphabetaT-cell count recovery about two months after transplant reportedly relied on only several hundred rapidly expanded clones derived from non-depleted graft cells.

This clonotype was observed at least ten times. This receptor's antigen is unknown. The record has no base qualities; no much larger clone is one base away. Reading the germline V gene (reference sequence) gives CDR1 DFQATT and CDR2 SNEGSKA. From its cysteine to its phenylalanine, the CDR3 spans 17 amino acids. The only DNA kept is the CDR3, 51 bases in frame from the first base. Germline trimming amounts to 5 bases on V and 2 bases on J, with 12 as the count of junction bases outside the gene matches. The time point tag for this specimen amounts to: day 60 (about 2 months) after transplantation. The sample's treatment or condition label, in plain terms: allogeneic hematopoietic cell transplantation with graft depleted of TCRalphabeta T cells and CD19 B cells. Transplant recipients were children who received TCRalphabeta/CD19-depleted allogeneic hematopoietic cell grafts. Receptor libraries were prepared by PCR. Sequencing was performed on an Illumina HiSeq 2500. TCR library preparation used molecular barcoding, with unique molecular identifiers applied to normalize quantification of the TCRbeta repertoire. TCRdb handled the public reads itself, with Q25 trimming in fastp and clone calling in MiXCR, and kept productive beta chains. Each record represents a unique CDR3 protein, reported with the most common genes and DNA among its rows. This sample has about 97,000 distinct CDR3 sequences in its table, and about 5.6% of those were observed once. The ten largest clones add up to approximately 6.6% of the sample.

The V and J segments used are TRBV20-1 and TRBJ2-7, with TRBD2 matching 13 junction bases. This TCR was sampled from a female patient aged 2 to 10 who had a stem cell transplant for Fanconi anemia, so the T cells may come from the graft donor. The sample here was PBMCs, mostly from graft donor cells, taken 60 days after TCRalphabeta/CD19-depleted stem cell transplant. The bases are TGCAGTGCTCCCCAATGGGGACTAGCGGGGTTAACCTACGAGCAGTACTTC. This sequence encodes CSAPQWGLAGLTYEQYF.